Listed below are T cell receptor beta chains from one sample, sequenced in a study of T cell repertoires in aging, cancer and after chemotherapy. TCRdb independently ran MiXCR on the multiplex PCR reads; one entry per CDR3 protein. The sample contains some 570 distinct CDR3 sequences, roughly 21% of which appear only once. The sequenced material came from blood. All receptors come from a human donor with a solid tumor. Each CDR3 is given with its conserved first and last residue. A D gene is named only where the DNA matches it firmly. Size is omitted from some rows. Given values are once, few, many or a class for expanded clones.

- TRBJ2-3 TRBV29-1 - TGCAGCGTCCAGACACAGAGCACAGATACGCAGTATTTT CSVQTQSTDTQYF
large TRBJ2-1 TRBV19 TRBD2 TGTGCCAGTAGCTCTAGCGGGACACATGAGCAGTTCTTC CASSSSGTHEQFF
large TRBJ1-5 TRBV20-1 - TGCAGTGCTAGGGCAGACAGGTTTTCCCTACAGCCCCAGCATTTT CSARADRFSLQPQHF
few TRBJ2-4 TRBV28 - TGTGCCAGCAGTTTATTCGGGGATATTCAGTACTTC CASSLFGDIQYF
medium-sized TRBJ2-3 TRBV19 - TGTGCCAGTAGTATAGACGGGCCAGGGGGAGGCGGCACAGATACGCAGTATTTT CASSIDGPGGGGTDTQYF
large TRBJ2-3 TRBV7-2 TRBD2 TGTGCCAGCAGCTCCAGACTAGCGACTAGCACAGATACGCAGTATTTT CASSSRLATSTDTQYF
- TRBJ2-7 TRBV4-1 - TGCGCCAGCAGCCACGGCGGCGAGCAGTACTTC CASSHGGEQYF
- TRBJ1-6 TRBV11-3 TRBD1 TGTGCCAGCAGCCGACCGGGACAGGGGTATAATTCACCCCTCCACTTT CASSRPGQGYNSPLHF
- TRBJ1-6 TRBV5-6 - TGTGCCAGCAGCTTCGGAGGGGCAGCCCAGTATAATTCACCCCTCCACTTT CASSFGGAAQYNSPLHF
- TRBJ2-5 TRBV5-1 - TGCGCCAGCAGCTTGGACAGTCGGAGGGAGACCCAGTACTTC CASSLDSRRETQYF
- TRBJ2-7 TRBV11-2 - TGTGCCAGCAGGTTTGGGACGGAGGGCTACGAGCAGTACTTC CASRFGTEGYEQYF
- TRBJ2-1 TRBV6-5 TRBD2 TGTGCCAGCAGGCCTAGCGGGGGGAGCTCCTACAATGAGCAGTTCTTC CASRPSGGSSYNEQFF
large TRBJ2-7 TRBV11-3 - TGTGCCAGCAGCCGTACGCACGGGGACTACGAGCAGTACTTC CASSRTHGDYEQYF
- TRBJ2-1 TRBV6-2/TRBV6-3 TRBD2 TGTCCAGCAGTTCCCCACCCACTAGCGGGAGTGTGGGATGAGCAGTTCTTC CPAVPHPLAGVWDEQFF
- TRBJ1-1 TRBV5-5 - TGTGCCAGCATCTTGGGGGGCAAGAACACTGAAGCTTTCTTT CASILGGKNTEAFF
- TRBJ1-6 TRBV13 - TGTGCCAGCAGCAGCAGAGGATCCTATAATTCACCCCTCCACTTT CASSSRGSYNSPLHF
few TRBJ2-3 TRBV20-1 - TGCAGTGCTACCCTAAATGGGAACACAGATACGCAGTATTTT CSATLNGNTDTQYF
- TRBJ2-5 TRBV12-3/TRBV12-4 - TGTGCCAGCAGCCATCAAGAGACCCAGTACTTC CASSHQETQYF
- TRBJ1-1 TRBV20-1 - TGCAGTGCTCGGCAGGGCGGTGTCACTGAAGCTTTCTTT CSARQGGVTEAFF
once TRBJ2-2 TRBV5-1 TRBD2 TGCGCCAGCAGCTCGTCTAGCGGGATCGGCACCGGGGAGCTGTTTTTT CASSSSSGIGTGELFF
- TRBJ2-3 TRBV11-3 TRBD2 TGTGCCAGCAGCCCACTCTTGGGACTAGCGGGAGGGCCGGGGACAGATACGCAGTATTTT CASSPLLGLAGGPGTDTQYF
few TRBJ1-2 TRBV7-9 - TGTGCCAGCAGCCCACCCTCGAGGGGGGCCTACTATGGCTACACCTTC CASSPPSRGAYYGYTF
medium-sized TRBJ2-2 TRBV6-2/TRBV6-3 - TGTGCCAGCAGTGGACGGGGCGGGACGGGCTCCGGGGAGCTGTTTTTT CASSGRGGTGSGELFF
medium-sized TRBJ1-5 TRBV6-5 - TGTGCCAGCAGTTACTCGAGGGCAGAGAATCAGCCCCAGCATTTT CASSYSRAENQPQHF
few TRBJ2-1 TRBV6-5 TRBD1 TGTGCCAGCAGTGAAACAGGGGGCTCCTACAATGAGCAGTTCTTC CASSETGGSYNEQFF
few TRBJ2-1 TRBV6-4 TRBD2 TGTGCCAGCACGACTAGCGGAAGCTCCTACAATGAGCAGTTCTTC CASTTSGSSYNEQFF
medium-sized TRBJ2-1 TRBV7-6 TRBD2 TGTGCCAGCAGCCCCTTTCCTCGGACTAGCGGGAGGGCCGGTGAGCAGTTCTTC CASSPFPRTSGRAGEQFF
large TRBJ2-1 TRBV7-6 - TGTGCCAGCAGCTTATCGGGGACGGGCAATGAGCAGTTCTTC CASSLSGTGNEQFF
few TRBJ2-1 TRBV18 TRBD1 TGTGCCAGCTCACCCGACAGGGTTAGCCATGAGCAGTTCTTC CASSPDRVSHEQFF
- TRBJ1-1 TRBV18 TRBD1 TGTGCCAGCTCGTCAGCAGGGGGTACTGAAGCTTTCTTT CASSSAGGTEAFF
medium-sized TRBJ1-1 TRBV7-9 - TGTGCCAGCAGCTTAATCCGGGGAGCAGCACAAGCTTTCTTT CASSLIRGAAQAFF
medium-sized TRBJ1-1 TRBV19 - TGTGCCAGTTCGAAATACAGGGTTGGCACTGAAGCTTTCTTT CASSKYRVGTEAFF
- TRBJ2-5 TRBV11-3 TRBD1 TGTGCCAGCAGCGAGGGACAGGGGGTTTTTGGAGAGACCCAGTACTTC CASSEGQGVFGETQYF
once TRBJ1-5 TRBV7-3 - TGTGCCAGCAACATACCCGACAGGAAGAGGAATCAGCCCCAGCATTTT CASNIPDRKRNQPQHF
medium-sized TRBJ2-7 TRBV15 TRBD2 TGTGCCACCAGCAGAGGGGGGATAAGCGGGGCCTACGAGCAGTACTTC CATSRGGISGAYEQYF
few TRBJ2-3 TRBV7-9 TRBD1 TGTGCCAGCAGCTTTTCAGGGGGCTTGGCAGATACGCAGTATTTT CASSFSGGLADTQYF
few TRBJ2-7 TRBV5-6 - TGTGCCAGCAGGTTAGGGGGGGTTACCTACGAGCAGTACTTC CASRLGGVTYEQYF
- TRBJ2-1 TRBV27 TRBD2 TGTGCCAGCAGTTTCGTTGGACTAGCGGGAGGTAATGAGCAGTTCTTC CASSFVGLAGGNEQFF
medium-sized TRBJ2-1 TRBV6-6 TRBD1 TGTGCCAGCAGTGACGGGACAGGAGCCTACAATGAGCAGTTCTTC CASSDGTGAYNEQFF
- TRBJ1-1 TRBV18 - TGTGCCAGCTCTTACTCCACGACAGGTCTGACTGAAGCTTTCTTT CASSYSTTGLTEAFF
few TRBJ2-1 TRBV21-1 - TGTGCCAGCAGCAAGGGTTTGGGACTAGCGGGGATCTGCTACAATGAGCAGTTCTTC CASSKGLGLAGICYNEQFF
- TRBJ1-4 TRBV7-9 - TGTGCCAGCAGCTTAGGGTCAGGGGCAACTAATGAAAAACTGTTTTTT CASSLGSGATNEKLFF
- TRBJ1-2 TRBV28 - TGTGCCAGCAGTTTATGGGGCAGCGCCGTCTATGGCTACACCTTC CASSLWGSAVYGYTF
- TRBJ2-3 TRBV10-2 TRBD1 TGCGCCAGCAGTGCGGACAGGGGTCCCCTGGGGCAGTATTTT CASSADRGPLGQYF
medium-sized TRBJ1-5 TRBV6-6 TRBD1 TGTGCCAGCAGTCGATCCCCGACAGGGGATGATCAGCCCCAGCATTTT CASSRSPTGDDQPQHF
- TRBJ2-3 TRBV6-1 TRBD1 TGTGCCAGCAGTGCGGGACAGGGGACAGATACGCAGTATTTT CASSAGQGTDTQYF
- TRBJ2-3 TRBV5-1 - TGCGCCAGCAGCTTGGCTCCCTTGTCCCCACAGGTTACGCAGTATTTT CASSLAPLSPQVTQYF
few TRBJ2-1 TRBV14 TRBD2 TGTGCCAGCAGCCGCCGACTAGCGGGAGGGCCGAATGAGCAGTTCTTC CASSRRLAGGPNEQFF
- TRBJ2-3 TRBV5-1 - TGCGCCAGCAGCTTGGCCATTGGAGACCACACAGGAGATACGCAGTATTTT CASSLAIGDHTGDTQYF
large TRBJ1-2 TRBV29-1 - TGCAGCGTTGGACAGAGCCTTGACTATGGCTACACCTTC CSVGQSLDYGYTF
- TRBJ2-1 TRBV6-4 - TGTGCCAGCAGTGAAGTGGCGGGACAAGAAAGTTCTGAGCAGTTCTTC CASSEVAGQESSEQFF
medium-sized TRBJ2-1 TRBV15 - TGTGCCACCAGCAGAGGAGACTACAATGAGCAGTTCTTC CATSRGDYNEQFF
- TRBJ2-3 TRBV12-3/TRBV12-4 - TGTGCCAGCAGTCTCCTAGGGGGGACCCATACAGATACGCAGTATTTT CASSLLGGTHTDTQYF